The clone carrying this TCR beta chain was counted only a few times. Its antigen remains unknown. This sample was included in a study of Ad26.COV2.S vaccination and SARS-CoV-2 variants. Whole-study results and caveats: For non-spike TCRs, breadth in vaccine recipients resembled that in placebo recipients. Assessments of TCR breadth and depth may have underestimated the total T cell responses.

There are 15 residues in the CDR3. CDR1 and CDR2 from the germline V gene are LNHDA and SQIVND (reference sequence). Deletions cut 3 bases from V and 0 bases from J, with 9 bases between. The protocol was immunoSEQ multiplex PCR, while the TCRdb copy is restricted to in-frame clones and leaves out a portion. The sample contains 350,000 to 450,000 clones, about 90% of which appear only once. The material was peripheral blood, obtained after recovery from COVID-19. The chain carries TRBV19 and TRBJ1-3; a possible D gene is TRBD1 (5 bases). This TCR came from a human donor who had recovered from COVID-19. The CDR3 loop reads CASSIGASSGNTIYF. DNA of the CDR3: TGTGCCAGTAGTATCGGGGCCAGCTCTGGAAACACCATATATTTT.